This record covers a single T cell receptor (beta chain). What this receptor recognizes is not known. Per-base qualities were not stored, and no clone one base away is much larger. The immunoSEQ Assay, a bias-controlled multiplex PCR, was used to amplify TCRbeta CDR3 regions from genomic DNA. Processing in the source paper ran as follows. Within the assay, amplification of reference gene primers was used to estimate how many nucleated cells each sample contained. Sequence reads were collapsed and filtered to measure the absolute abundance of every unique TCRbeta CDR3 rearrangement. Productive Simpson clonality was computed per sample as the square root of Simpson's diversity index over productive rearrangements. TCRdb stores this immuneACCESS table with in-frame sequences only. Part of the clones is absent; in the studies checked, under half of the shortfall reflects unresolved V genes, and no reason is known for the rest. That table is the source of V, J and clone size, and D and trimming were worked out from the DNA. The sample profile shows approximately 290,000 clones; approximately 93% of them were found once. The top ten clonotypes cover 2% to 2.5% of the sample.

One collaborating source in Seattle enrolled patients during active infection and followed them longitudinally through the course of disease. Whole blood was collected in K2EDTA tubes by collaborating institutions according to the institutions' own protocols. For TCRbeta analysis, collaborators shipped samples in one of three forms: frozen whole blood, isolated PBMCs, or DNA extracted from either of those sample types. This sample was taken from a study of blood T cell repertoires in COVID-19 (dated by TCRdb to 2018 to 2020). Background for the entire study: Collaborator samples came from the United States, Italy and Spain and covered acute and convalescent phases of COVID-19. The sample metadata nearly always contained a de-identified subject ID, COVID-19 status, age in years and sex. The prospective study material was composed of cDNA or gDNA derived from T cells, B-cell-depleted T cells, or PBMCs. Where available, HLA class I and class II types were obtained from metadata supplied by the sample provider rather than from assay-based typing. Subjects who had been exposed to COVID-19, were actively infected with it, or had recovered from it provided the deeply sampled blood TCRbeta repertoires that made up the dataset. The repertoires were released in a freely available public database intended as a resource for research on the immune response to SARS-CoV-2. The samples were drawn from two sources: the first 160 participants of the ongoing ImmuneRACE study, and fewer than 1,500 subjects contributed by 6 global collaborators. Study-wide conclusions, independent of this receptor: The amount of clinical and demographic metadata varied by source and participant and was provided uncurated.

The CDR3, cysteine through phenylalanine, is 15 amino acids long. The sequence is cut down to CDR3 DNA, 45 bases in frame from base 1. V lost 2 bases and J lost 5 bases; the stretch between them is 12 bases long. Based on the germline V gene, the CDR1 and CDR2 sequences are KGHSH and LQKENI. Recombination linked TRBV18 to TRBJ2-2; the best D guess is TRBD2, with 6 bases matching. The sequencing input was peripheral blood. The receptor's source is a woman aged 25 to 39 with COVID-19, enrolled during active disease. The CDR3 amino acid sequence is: CASSPVGGETGELFF. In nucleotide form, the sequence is TGTGCCAGCTCACCAGTCGGGGGAGAGACCGGGGAGCTGTTTTTT.